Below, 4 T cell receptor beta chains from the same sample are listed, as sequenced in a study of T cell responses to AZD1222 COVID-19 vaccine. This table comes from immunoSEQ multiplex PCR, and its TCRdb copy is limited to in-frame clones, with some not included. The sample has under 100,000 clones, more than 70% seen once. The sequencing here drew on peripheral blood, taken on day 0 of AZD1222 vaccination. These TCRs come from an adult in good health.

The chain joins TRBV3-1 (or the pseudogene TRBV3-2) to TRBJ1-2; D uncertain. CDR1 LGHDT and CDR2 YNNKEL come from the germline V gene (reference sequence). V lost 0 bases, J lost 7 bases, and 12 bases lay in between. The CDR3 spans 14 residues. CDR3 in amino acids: CASSQEISSGGYTF. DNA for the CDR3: TGTGCCAGCAGCCAAGAGATTAGTTCGGGTGGCTACACCTTC.

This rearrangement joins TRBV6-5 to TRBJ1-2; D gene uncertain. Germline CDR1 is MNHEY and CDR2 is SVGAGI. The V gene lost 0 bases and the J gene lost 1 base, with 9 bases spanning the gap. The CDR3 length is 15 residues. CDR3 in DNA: TGTGCCAGCAGTTACTCGAGAGACCTTAACTATGGCTACACCTTC. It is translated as CASSYSRDLNYGYTF.

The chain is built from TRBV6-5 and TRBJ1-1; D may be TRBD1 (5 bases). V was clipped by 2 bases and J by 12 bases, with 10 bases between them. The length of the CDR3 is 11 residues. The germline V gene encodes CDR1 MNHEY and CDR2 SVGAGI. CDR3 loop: CASSYLGGTFF. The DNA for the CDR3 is TGTGCCAGCAGTTACCTGGGGGGAACTTTCTTT.

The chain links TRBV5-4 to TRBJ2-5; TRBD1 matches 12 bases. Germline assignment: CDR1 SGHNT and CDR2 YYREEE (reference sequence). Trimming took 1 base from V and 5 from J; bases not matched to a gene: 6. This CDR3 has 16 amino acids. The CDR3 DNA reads TGTGCCAGCAGCTTGTCTGGGACAGGGGGCGTTGAGACCCAGTACTTC. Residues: CASSLSGTGGVETQYF.